The entry below describes one TCR beta chain. No antigen is known for it. Investigators prepared the TCR beta libraries by applying iRepertoire HTBI primers and Arm-PCR of CDR3 regions. TCRdb recomputed calls from the multiplex PCR reads with MiXCR, one row per CDR3 protein. The sample carries hundreds of thousands of distinct CDR3 sequences, more than 10% recorded once. These data belong to a study of regulatory T cells in long-lasting Graves disease. The CDR3 spans 14 residues. The germline V gene has CDR1 DFQATT and CDR2 SNEGSKA (reference sequence). V lost 5 bases, J lost 6 bases, and 17 bases lay in between. Study-wide results and caveats: Persistent cases favored TRBV28, TRBJ1-2 and TRBJ2-5.

Time point in this sample: newly diagnosed GD, antithyroid drugs for less than 3 months. Making the TCR library involved RNA that had been extracted from PBMCs. Under American Thyroid Association guidelines, Graves' disease was diagnosed. The same sample was also studied in work on T cells in Graves' hyperthyroidism and ophthalmopathy.

The clonotype originates from a woman between 25 and 40 years old with Graves disease. The genes are TRBV20-1 and TRBJ2-1; D is perhaps TRBD1 or TRBD2 (6 bases each). Sequences were derived from peripheral blood mononuclear cells (PBMCs), sampled at new diagnosis, from a patient treated with antithyroid drugs. CDR3 region: CSADLGRGRNEQFF. The CDR3 coding sequence is TGCAGTGCTGATTTAGGACGGGGGCGCAATGAGCAGTTCTTC.